The 3 T cell receptor beta chains listed next were all sequenced from one sample in a study of blood T cells in healthy people across ages. PCR was performed a second time for roughly 7 to 11 cycles using a sample-barcoded 5' primer and a J-beta primer mix. In TCRdb, the 5' RACE reads were re-called with MiXCR into one record per CDR3 protein. The sample records roughly 790,000 distinct CDR3 sequences, more than 40% being singletons. The sample was blood. The origin of the receptors is a woman aged 55-70 years in good health.

J is TRBJ2-1 and V is TRBV9; possible D gene TRBD2, 6 bases. V lost 0 bases and J lost 9, with 13 bases in between. CDR3 length: 14 amino acids. Germline loops: CDR1 SGDLS, CDR2 YYNGEE. Here the CDR3 reads CASSVEGGGSEQFF. The CDR3 bases are TGTGCCAGCAGCGTAGAAGGAGGAGGGAGTGAGCAGTTCTTC.

This clonotype was seen more than once but under ten times. The chain uses TRBV6-2 or TRBV6-3 and TRBJ2-5, with D possibly TRBD1 on 5 matching bases. V dropped 4 bases and J dropped 6 bases, with 15 bases sitting between them. CDR3 length equals 14 residues. Germline V gives CDR1 MNHEY, CDR2 SVGEGT. The CDR3 here is CASSSQGVFKTQYF. The CDR3 DNA is TGTGCCAGCAGTTCCCAGGGTGTGTTTAAGACCCAGTACTTC.

This chain links TRBV14 with TRBJ2-1, with 8 nucleotides matching TRBD2. This CDR3 contains 16 residues. V was clipped by 2 bases and J by 0 bases; unmatched bases: 3. Germline CDR1 SGHDN, CDR2 FVKESK. The CDR3 region is CASSQIAGSSYNEQFF. For the CDR3, the DNA is TGTGCCAGCAGCCAAATAGCGGGGAGCTCCTACAATGAGCAGTTCTTC. Full variable domain (remainder filled in from reference TRBV14 and TRBJ2-1): EAGVTQFPSHSVIEKGQTVTLRCDPISGHDNLYWYRRVMGKEIKFLLHFVKESKQDESGMPNNRFLAERTGGTYSTLKVQPAELEDSGVYFCASSQIAGSSYNEQFFGPGTRLTVL.